Listed below are T cell receptor beta chains from one sample, sequenced in a study of T cells after yellow fever vaccination. TCRdb passed the 5' RACE reads through MiXCR, listing each CDR3 protein once. The profile shows 300,000 or so distinct CDR3 sequences, under 15% of them singletons. The sample here was CD4+ T cells sorted from PBMCs, taken 45 days after the yellow fever booster vaccination. The receptors stem from a man aged 25 to 40 who received the YFV17D yellow fever vaccine. The CDR3 runs from the conserved cysteine through the conserved F or W. Each record gives: V gene, CDR3 protein.

TRBV6-2/TRBV6-3,CASEAGAPYEQYF
TRBV4-3,CASSLGTGSDEQYF
TRBV7-3,CASSPSPGGEQFF
TRBV27,CASSSYPRDRVGYTF
TRBV5-4,CASSHDLVRFEQYF
TRBV6-6,CASSYLSFYEQFF
TRBV20-1,CSAQTVIGDYQETQYF
TRBV6-1,CASSRQVYNEQFF
TRBV9,CASSVGGYTEAFF
TRBV7-2,CASSFGRTETQYF
TRBV7-9,CASSSGSGGVRYEQYF
TRBV29-1,CSAGGQEQFF
TRBV3-1,CASSLPRGITNEQFF
TRBV5-1,CASSFSTANTGELFF
TRBV19,CASSMGGAITDTQYF
TRBV3-1,CASSQDNSRDSNQPQHF
TRBV4-3,CASSQDWSSGRRFF
TRBV9,CASSVATGIGTDTQYF
TRBV20-1,CSAKRTSVETQYF
TRBV20-1,CSAPDRAGLHEQFF
TRBV7-2,CASSSPGQRLAFF
TRBV20-1,CSARVAGTSLSGELFF
TRBV4-2,CASSQDYRGLGTDTQYF
TRBV7-7,CASSDISTDTQYF
TRBV29-1,CSVGHPRKETQYF
TRBV7-2,CASSLGQARETQYF
TRBV5-1,CASGLGIGGTDTQYF
TRBV6-2/TRBV6-3,CASRPTGMGETQYF